Each of the 10 T cell receptor beta chains below was sequenced from the same sample in a study of blood T cell repertoires in COVID-19. This table comes from immunoSEQ multiplex PCR, and its TCRdb copy is limited to in-frame clones, with some not included. The sample includes around 280,000 clones, around 88% of them seen just once. Sequencing was performed on PBMCs or T cells enriched from blood (not recorded which). The receptors were gathered from a woman aged 35 to 49 who had recovered from COVID-19.

The chain employs TRBV30 and TRBJ2-1, with 12 bases lining up with TRBD2. CDR1 and CDR2 from the germline V gene are GTSNPN and SVGIG (reference sequence). This CDR3 region has 14 residues. V lost 2 bases, J lost 12 bases, and 8 bases stayed unmatched. CDR3 sequence (DNA): TGTGCCTGGAGTCGACTAGCGGGAGTCCCCAGGCAGTTCTTC. Translation: CAWSRLAGVPRQFF. The full variable domain, its missing parts supplied by reference TRBV30 and TRBJ2-1, is SQTIHQWPATLVQPVGSPLSLECTVEGTSNPNLYWYRQAAGRGLQLLFYSVGIGQISSEVPQNLSASRPQDRQFILSSKKLLLSDSGFYLCAWSRLAGVPRQFFGPGTRLTVL.

The rearrangement links TRBV7-2 to TRBJ2-1, with TRBD2 matching 11 bases. V gave up 1 base and J gave up 4 bases; unmatched junction bases: 6. Germline V gene data show CDR1 as SGHTA and CDR2 as FQGNSA. CDR3 length: 17 residues. CDR3 sequence reads: CASSLGTTSGSYNEQFF. The CDR3 nucleotides read TGTGCCAGCAGCTTAGGAACTACTAGCGGGAGTTACAATGAGCAGTTCTTC.

V gene TRBV7-9 combines with J gene TRBJ2-1; unclear D gene. Germline V lookup: CDR1 SEHNR, CDR2 FQNEAQ (reference sequence). The CDR3 is made up of 12 amino acids. Trimming pared 2 bases from V and 10 bases from J, leaving 9 bases between. The DNA of the CDR3 is TGTGCCAGCAGCTTAATCGCGGTCGAGCAGTTCTTC. This codes for CASSLIAVEQFF.

The chain has TRBV28 and TRBJ2-7; 8 bases are a match to TRBD1. The J segment lost 0 bases and the V segment lost 8 bases, leaving 9 bases of the junction unmatched. This CDR3 comprises 15 residues. Germline V lookup: CDR1 MDHEN, CDR2 SYDVKM. The CDR3 region is CASWAAGTGSYEQYF. CDR3 nucleotide sequence: TGTGCCAGCTGGGCCGCCGGGACAGGCTCCTACGAGCAGTACTTC.

V gene TRBV28 combines with J gene TRBJ2-7; D ambiguous. CDR1 is MDHEN, CDR2 SYDVKM, per germline. Trimming took off 2 bases at V and 4 bases at J, with 3 bases between the two ends. There are 11 residues in the CDR3. CDR3 region: CASSLLYEQYF. DNA for the CDR3: TGTGCCAGCAGTTTACTATACGAGCAGTACTTC.

The rearrangement uses TRBV5-1 and TRBJ2-7; the D gene is possibly TRBD2 (7 bases). V shed 0 bases and J shed 7 bases, with 17 bases lying between them. This CDR3 spans 15 amino acids. Germline CDR1 is SGHRS and CDR2 is YFSETQ. CDR3 in DNA: TGCGCCAGCAGCTTGGGGGGGGGCGCCCCGAGGGAGCAGTACTTC. This codes for CASSLGGGAPREQYF.

The chain links TRBV30 to TRBJ2-5, with D possibly TRBD1 on 5 matching bases. CDR3 length equals 13 residues. Germline V gene sequence: CDR1 GTSNPN, CDR2 SVGIG (reference sequence). The V end lost 3 bases, the J end lost 2 bases, and 10 bases lay between the germline ends. CDR3 region: CAWREAGQETQYF. The CDR3 DNA follows: TGTGCCTGGAGAGAGGCAGGGCAAGAGACCCAGTACTTC. Supplemented by reference TRBV30 and TRBJ2-5, the full variable domain reads SQTIHQWPATLVQPVGSPLSLECTVEGTSNPNLYWYRQAAGRGLQLLFYSVGIGQISSEVPQNLSASRPQDRQFILSSKKLLLSDSGFYLCAWREAGQETQYFGPGTRLLVL.

This CDR3 is CASSPPGSGSYEQYF. The CDR3 coding sequence is TGTGCCAGCAGCCCCCCGGGGAGCGGGAGTTACGAGCAGTACTTC. The chain joins TRBV4-2 to TRBJ2-7, with 8 positions matching TRBD2. V was pared by 4 bases and J by 4 bases, with 9 bases of the junction left unmatched. Germline assignment: CDR1 LGHNA and CDR2 YNFKEQ. CDR3 length: 15 residues.

In DNA form, the CDR3 reads TGTGCCAGCAGTTTAAAAGGGGACTATGGCTACACCTTC. Encoded protein: CASSLKGDYGYTF. The chain employs TRBV28 and TRBJ1-2; possibly TRBD1 for D (5 bases). V was shortened by 2 bases and J by 3 bases, with 7 bases between the two germline ends. This CDR3 is built from 13 residues. Germline CDR1 MDHEN, CDR2 SYDVKM.

This chain joins TRBV29-1 and TRBJ2-1, with 13 bases fitting TRBD2. Trimming took 0 bases from V and 5 from J; bases not matched to a gene: 13. This CDR3 is built from 19 residues. CDR1 and CDR2 (germline): SQVTM, ANQGSEA. The CDR3 DNA follows: TGCAGCGTTGAAGATCCCTCGACTAGCGGGAGGAGGGAGGACAATGAGCAGTTCTTC. It specifies CSVEDPSTSGRREDNEQFF.